A single sample gave rise to the 21 T cell receptor beta chains below, sequenced in a study of control samples from healthy donors and cancer patients. Libraries were prepared by immunoSEQ multiplex PCR; TCRdb keeps only in-frame clonotypes and omits some of them. Of about 230,000 clones in the sample, roughly 87% were seen once. Sequencing was done on a sample of PBMCs. Every receptor here comes from a woman in her sixties or seventies with lung cancer.

This clone was recorded a few times. The chain recombines TRBV5-4 with TRBJ2-7; the match to TRBD2 covers 9 bases. Germline loops: CDR1 SGHNT, CDR2 YYREEE (reference sequence). The CDR3 has 14 amino acids. With 4 bases clipped from V and 7 bases from J, the junction kept 9 bases outside the gene matches. DNA for the CDR3: TGTGCCAGCAGCCGTAGCGGGGGACCCCTAGAGCAGTACTTC. Translating gives CASSRSGGPLEQYF.

This chain connects TRBV24-1 to TRBJ2-5, with TRBD1 matching 7 bases. The CDR3 has 13 amino acids. The germline V gene encodes CDR1 KGHDR and CDR2 SFDVKD. After removal of 9 bases from V and 5 bases from J, the junction contained 8 bases not matched to a gene. The CDR3 reads CATSRGRGETQYF. DNA of the CDR3: TGTGCCACCTCGAGGGGCAGGGGGGAGACCCAGTACTTC.

This clone was detected once. The rearrangement links TRBV11-2 to TRBJ2-7; unclear D gene. The germline V gene has CDR1 SGHAT and CDR2 FQNNGV. CDR3 size: 11 residues. Trimming removed 1 base from V and 5 bases from J, with 3 bases in between. The DNA for the CDR3 is TGTGCCAGCAGCTTAGGACACGAGCAGTACTTC. The encoded protein is CASSLGHEQYF.

The gene calls are TRBV28 and TRBJ2-1; D is ambiguous. Germline CDR1 reads MDHEN; CDR2 reads SYDVKM. The CDR3 has 14 amino acids. V was trimmed by 5 bases and J by 4 bases, leaving 12 bases between them. DNA of the CDR3: TGTGCCAGCAGTAATTCGGGTTATTACAATGAGCAGTTCTTC. Amino acids: CASSNSGYYNEQFF.

The gene calls are TRBV14 and TRBJ1-4; D perhaps matches TRBD1 (6 bases). This CDR3 region has 18 residues. Trimming shortened V by 1 base and J by 4 bases, and 19 bases separated the two germline ends. CDR1 is SGHDN and CDR2 is FVKESK in the germline V gene. The chain's CDR3 is CASSQALQQGSLNEKLFF. CDR3 in DNA: TGTGCCAGCAGCCAAGCTCTACAGCAGGGGTCCCTTAATGAAAAACTGTTTTTT. The full variable domain, in which reference TRBV14 and TRBJ1-4 provide the parts outside the CDR3, is EAGVTQFPSHSVIEKGQTVTLRCDPISGHDNLYWYRRVMGKEIKFLLHFVKESKQDESGMPNNRFLAERTGGTYSTLKVQPAELEDSGVYFCASSQALQQGSLNEKLFFGSGTQLSVL.

The chain combines TRBV19 with TRBJ1-2; D is undetermined. Between the trimmed V and J ends, which lost 1 base and 4 bases, there was a span of 7 bases. Germline V CDR1 and CDR2: LNHDA, SQIVND (reference sequence). This CDR3 has 13 residues. The CDR3 sequence is CASSIGEGYGYTF. CDR3 DNA sequence: TGTGCCAGTAGTATAGGAGAGGGCTATGGCTACACCTTC.

The chain uses TRBV19 and TRBJ2-3; no clear D. The CDR3 covers 16 residues. Between the trimmed V and J ends, which lost 4 bases and 3 bases, there was a span of 17 bases. Germline-derived CDR1 and CDR2 are LNHDA and SQIVND (reference sequence). CDR3 sequence: CASSNERGLGTDTQYF. For the CDR3, the DNA is TGTGCCAGTAGTAACGAGAGAGGTCTGGGGACAGATACGCAGTATTTT.

The chain uses TRBV5-5 and TRBJ2-1; D not resolved. Germline V CDR1 and CDR2: SGHKS, YYEKEE (reference sequence). The CDR3 totals 12 residues. V lost 0 bases and J 5 bases, leaving 3 bases between the germline ends. The DNA of the CDR3 is TGTGCCAGCAGCTTGGTAAACAATGAGCAGTTCTTC. Translation gives CASSLVNNEQFF.

In its sample, this clone was seen many times. This chain connects TRBV6-5 to TRBJ1-3; D ambiguous. V lost 6 bases, J lost 4 bases, and 13 bases lay in between. CDR1 and CDR2 from the germline V gene are MNHEY and SVGAGI. This CDR3 spans 14 amino acids. Written as DNA, the CDR3 is TGTGCCAGCAGATCGGTAGGGTCCGGAAACACCATATATTTT. It translates to CASRSVGSGNTIYF.

CDR3 residues: CASSLTSGSGEQYF. CDR3 sequence (DNA): TGCGCCAGCAGCTTAACTAGTGGGTCCGGCGAGCAGTACTTC. The gene calls are TRBV5-1 and TRBJ2-7; the D gene is possibly TRBD2 (5 bases). The germline V and J ends were trimmed by 2 bases and 6 bases, with 15 bases remaining between them. There are 14 residues in the CDR3. Germline CDR1 SGHRS, CDR2 YFSETQ.

This sequence joins TRBV6-5 and TRBJ2-2; 7 positions agree with TRBD1. In germline, CDR1 is MNHEY, CDR2 SVGAGI. The trim removed 6 bases at V and 5 bases at J, leaving 9 bases unmatched. The CDR3 is made up of 15 amino acids. CDR3 amino acids: CASRVRDSLTGELFF. CDR3 nucleotides: TGTGCCAGCAGGGTCCGGGACAGCCTGACCGGGGAGCTGTTTTTT.

This rearrangement joins TRBV18 to TRBJ2-5; no clear D. CDR1 and CDR2 (germline): KGHSH, LQKENI. CDR3 size: 13 residues. Trimming removed 9 bases at V and 5 bases at J, with 16 bases between. For the CDR3, the DNA is TGTGCCAGTTTTGAATATGCCGGGGAGACCCAGTACTTC. Amino acids: CASFEYAGETQYF.

This chain joins TRBV6-1 and TRBJ2-7; 11 bases line up with TRBD1. Germline V gene sequence: CDR1 MNHNS, CDR2 SASEGT. The ends lost 3 bases at V and 3 bases at J; junction bases unmatched: 7. This CDR3 has 16 residues. The DNA of the CDR3 is TGTGCCAGCAGTGAGGGTTCGGGACAGGGGGGCTACGAGCAGTACTTC. It yields the protein CASSEGSGQGGYEQYF.

This clone came up a few times. This chain uses TRBV5-1 with TRBJ2-1, with TRBD2 matching over 7 bases. V shed 7 bases and J 1 base; nucleotides not matched to a gene: 8. Per the germline V gene, CDR1 is SGHRS and CDR2 is YFSETQ. The CDR3 covers 15 residues. The CDR3 region has the DNA TGCGCCAGCCGGCGGGGAGGGACGTCCTACAATGAGCAGTTCTTC. It translates to CASRRGGTSYNEQFF. Based on the CDR3 plus reference TRBV5-1 and TRBJ2-1, the full variable domain is KAGVTQTPRYLIKTRGQQVTLSCSPISGHRSVSWYQQTPGQGLQFLFEYFSETQRNKGNFPGRFSGRQFSNSRSEMNVSTLELGDSALYLCASRRGGTSYNEQFFGPGTRLTVL.

This chain connects TRBV9 to TRBJ2-1; 9 bases are a match to TRBD2. Germline-derived CDR1 and CDR2 are SGDLS and YYNGEE. This CDR3 contains 16 residues. V shed 2 bases, J shed 2 bases, and the junction held 5 bases outside the gene matches. CDR3 in amino acids: CASSVKAGGPYNEQFF. Here the CDR3 DNA reads TGTGCCAGCAGCGTCAAAGCGGGAGGTCCCTACAATGAGCAGTTCTTC.

This chain uses TRBV28 with TRBJ1-1, with 7 positions matching TRBD1. V shed 6 bases and J 0 bases; nucleotides not matched to a gene: 22. The CDR3 extends over 20 amino acids. CDR1 and CDR2 (germline): MDHEN, SYDVKM. DNA of the CDR3: TGTGCCAGCAGATTTAACCCAGAAGAGTTACAGGGGTACCTGAACACTGAAGCTTTCTTT. Its translation: CASRFNPEELQGYLNTEAFF.

This chain joins TRBV18 and TRBJ1-3; no clear D gene. The CDR3 is made up of 16 amino acids. The V end lost 2 bases, the J end lost 0 bases, and 11 bases lay between the germline ends. Germline values: CDR1 KGHSH, CDR2 LQKENI. For the CDR3, the DNA is TGTGCCAGCTCACCATCGTCCAGGAGCTCTGGAAACACCATATATTTT. Protein: CASSPSSRSSGNTIYF.

V is TRBV25-1 and J is TRBJ1-1; 7 bases are shared with TRBD1. Germline V gene lookup returns CDR1 MGHDK and CDR2 SYGVNS. The CDR3 runs 14 residues. The J segment lost 4 bases and the V segment lost 4 bases, leaving 6 bases of the junction unmatched. Written as DNA, the CDR3 is TGTGCCAGCAGTGCCCAACAGGGGAGCACTGAAGCTTTCTTT. Translating gives CASSAQQGSTEAFF.

Comment on this clone: A read error is possible here, since a much larger clone lies one base away. Distinct nucleotide sequences in the sample also encode this CDR3. The V gene is TRBV19, the J gene TRBJ2-7; no firm D call. Germline V gives CDR1 LNHDA, CDR2 SQIVND (reference sequence). This CDR3 is 15 amino acids long. CDR3 DNA sequence: TGTGCCAGTAGCGTCAACCGGGCCGGCTCCTACGAACAGTACTTC. It is translated as CASSVNRAGSYEQYF.

This clone was counted a few times. V and J are TRBV5-1 and TRBJ1-1; weak D call: TRBD1 (6 bases). V lost 3 bases to trimming and J lost 5 bases, with 17 bases between them. CDR3 length equals 15 residues. Germline V gene lookup returns CDR1 SGHRS and CDR2 YFSETQ. The CDR3 region is CASSSGVGGGTEAFF. The CDR3 coding sequence is TGCGCCAGCAGCTCAGGGGTCGGAGGGGGAACTGAAGCTTTCTTT.

The chain has TRBV18 and TRBJ2-2, with D perhaps matching TRBD2 (6 bases). CDR3 length equals 15 residues. Germline CDR1 reads KGHSH; CDR2 reads LQKENI. V was shortened by 3 bases and J by 4 bases, with 12 bases between the two germline ends. In DNA, the CDR3 is TGTGCCAGCTCACCCGGAGGAGGGAGCACCGGGGAGCTGTTTTTT. As protein: CASSPGGGSTGELFF.